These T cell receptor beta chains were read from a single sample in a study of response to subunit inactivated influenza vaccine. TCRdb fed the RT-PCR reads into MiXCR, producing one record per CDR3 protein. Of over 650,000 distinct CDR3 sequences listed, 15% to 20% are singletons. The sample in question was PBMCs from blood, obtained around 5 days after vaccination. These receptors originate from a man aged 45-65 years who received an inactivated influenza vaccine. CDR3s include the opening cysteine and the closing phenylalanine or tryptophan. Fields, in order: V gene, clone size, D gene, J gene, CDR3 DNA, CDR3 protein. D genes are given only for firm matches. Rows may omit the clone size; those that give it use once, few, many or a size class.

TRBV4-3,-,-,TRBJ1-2,TGCGCCAGCAGCCCAGAAGGGAGTTATGGCTACACCTTC,CASSPEGSYGYTF
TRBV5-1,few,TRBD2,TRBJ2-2,TGCGCCAGCACCAATAGCGGGAGTGGCACCGGGGAGCTGTTTTTT,CASTNSGSGTGELFF
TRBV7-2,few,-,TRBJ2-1,TGTGCCAGCAGACCTGGGGCAACCTCGTACAATGAGCAGTTCTTC,CASRPGATSYNEQFF
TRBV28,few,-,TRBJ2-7,TGTGCCAGCAGTCTCGGGCGTCCGAGCTACGAGCAGTACTTC,CASSLGRPSYEQYF
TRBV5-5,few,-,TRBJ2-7,TGTGCCAGCAGCTTAGTAGTGCCTCCCTACGAGCAGTACTTC,CASSLVVPPYEQYF
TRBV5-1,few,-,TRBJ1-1,TGCGCCAGCAGCTTGGAGGGGATTGGCACTGAAGCTTTCTTT,CASSLEGIGTEAFF
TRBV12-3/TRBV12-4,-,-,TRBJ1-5,TGTGCCAGCAGTTTGCGACGGAGCAATCAGCCCCAGCATTTT,CASSLRRSNQPQHF
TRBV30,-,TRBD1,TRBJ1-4,TGTGCCTGGAGTGTATGGGGACAGGGAACCTATGCAACTAATGAAAAACTGTTTTTT,CAWSVWGQGTYATNEKLFF
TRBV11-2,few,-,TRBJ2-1,TGTGCCAGCAGCTTTTCAGGGGATGAGCAGTTCTTC,CASSFSGDEQFF
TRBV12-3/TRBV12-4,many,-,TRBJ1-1,TGTGCCAGCAGTTTACGACAGACGAACACTGAAGCTTTCTTT,CASSLRQTNTEAFF
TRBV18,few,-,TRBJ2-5,TGTGCCAGCTCACCCGTAGCGTTTCAAGAGACCCAGTACTTC,CASSPVAFQETQYF
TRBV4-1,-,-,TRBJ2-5,TGCGCCAGCAGTTTTTCGGGAGAGGTGCAGACCCAGTACTTC,CASSFSGEVQTQYF
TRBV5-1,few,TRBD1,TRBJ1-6,TGCGCCAGCAGCAGGGTGACAGGGAACTATAATTCACCCCTCCACTTT,CASSRVTGNYNSPLHF
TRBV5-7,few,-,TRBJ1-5,TGTGCCATCCCGGGGGGAAAACAGCCCCAGCATTTT,CAIPGGKQPQHF
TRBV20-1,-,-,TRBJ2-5,TGCAGTGCTAGTAGGCGAGGGGTTCGAGAGACCCAGTACTTC,CSASRRGVRETQYF